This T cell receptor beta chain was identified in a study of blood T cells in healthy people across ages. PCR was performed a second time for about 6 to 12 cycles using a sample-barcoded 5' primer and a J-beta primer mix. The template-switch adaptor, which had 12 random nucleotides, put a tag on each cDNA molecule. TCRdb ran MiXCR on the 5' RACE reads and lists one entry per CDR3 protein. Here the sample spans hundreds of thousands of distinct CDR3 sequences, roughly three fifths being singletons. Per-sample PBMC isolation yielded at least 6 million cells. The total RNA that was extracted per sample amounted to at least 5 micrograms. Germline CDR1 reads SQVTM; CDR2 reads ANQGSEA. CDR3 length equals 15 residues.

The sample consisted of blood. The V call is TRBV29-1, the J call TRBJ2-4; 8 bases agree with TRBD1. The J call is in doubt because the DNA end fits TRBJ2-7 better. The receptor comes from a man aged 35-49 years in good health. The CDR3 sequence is CSVVFRDRTSYEQYF. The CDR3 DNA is TGCAGCGTGGTATTCCGGGACAGGACCTCCTACGAGCAGTACTTC.